The rows below give T cell receptor beta chains drawn from one sample of a study of CD8+CD57+ T cells in acquired aplastic anemia. TCRdb re-analysed the reads in MiXCR, keeping a single row per CDR3 protein. The sample contains around 120,000 distinct CDR3 sequences, about two fifths of which appear only once. Sequences were obtained from sorted CD4+, CD8+, or CD8+CD57+ T cells (not recorded which) from PBMCs. These receptors all stem from a human donor with aplastic anemia. Each CDR3 is given with its conserved first and last residue. A D gene is named only where the DNA matches it firmly. Clone sizes are given selectively: once, few, many, or a class where the clone is expanded.

cdr3_length j_call v_call clone_size d_call cdr3_nt cdr3_aa
14 TRBJ1-5 TRBV7-8 many NA TGTGCCAGCAGCTTACAGGGAGGGGAACAGCCCCAGCATTTT CASSLQGGEQPQHF
15 TRBJ1-2 TRBV7-9 NA TRBD1 TGTGCCAGCAGCTTCCAAGGACAGGGACACTATGGCTACACCTTC CASSFQGQGHYGYTF
11 TRBJ1-2 TRBV10-3 NA NA TGTACCACTACACTAGGGGGAGGCTACACCTTC CTTTLGGGYTF
15 TRBJ2-5 TRBV2 many TRBD2 TGTGCCAGCAGTCCGACTAGCGGGGGGGGGGGGACCCAGTACTTC CASSPTSGGGGTQYF
12 TRBJ2-5 TRBV7-2 few TRBD2 TGTGCCAGCAGCTTGGCGGGGGAGGCCCAGTACTTC CASSLAGEAQYF
12 TRBJ2-5 TRBV2 NA NA TGTGCCAGCAACAAGATGGAGGAGACCCAGTACTTC CASNKMEETQYF
15 TRBJ2-7 TRBV5-4 NA TRBD2 TGTGCCAGCAGCTTGGGGACTAGCGCTACCTACGAGCAGTACTTC CASSLGTSATYEQYF
16 TRBJ2-6 TRBV2 few NA TGTGCCAGCAGACAGGGAAGAATCTCTGGGGCCAACGTCCTGACTTTC CASRQGRISGANVLTF
19 TRBJ2-3 TRBV15 many TRBD2 TGTGCCACCAGCAGAGCCCTCAGCGGGGGGGTCGGATTCACAGATACGCAGTATTTT CATSRALSGGVGFTDTQYF
15 TRBJ1-1 TRBV6-1 NA NA TGTGCCAGCAGCCCGGGTGGGGGACGGAGCACTGAAGCTTTCTTT CASSPGGGRSTEAFF
12 TRBJ1-2 TRBV24-1 medium-sized NA TGTGCCACCAGTGATTCGAGCTATGGCTACACCTTC CATSDSSYGYTF
14 TRBJ1-1 TRBV10-2 NA NA TGCGCCAGCAGTGACAGGGTACAAGGGACTGAAGCTTTCTTT CASSDRVQGTEAFF
14 TRBJ1-5 TRBV30 few TRBD1 TGTGCCTGGAGTCTGAGGACAGGGAAAATGCCCCAGCATTTT CAWSLRTGKMPQHF
12 TRBJ1-1 TRBV19 few NA TGTGCCAGTGCGAGGGGGGTCACTGAAGCTTTCTTT CASARGVTEAFF
13 TRBJ2-7 TRBV5-1 many NA TGCGCCAGCAGCTTGGAGGGGGACTACGAGCAGTACTTC CASSLEGDYEQYF
12 TRBJ2-1 TRBV27 many NA TGTGCCAGCAGTTTCGCCCGAAATGAGCAGTTCTTC CASSFARNEQFF
16 TRBJ2-7 TRBV6-1 many TRBD2 TGTGCCAGCAGGCCGAAACCGGGACTAGGGCAAGGGGAGCAGTACTTC CASRPKPGLGQGEQYF
16 TRBJ2-6 TRBV19 NA NA TGTGCCAGTAGTATAGGCCCAGGCTCTGGGGCCAACGTCCTGACTTTC CASSIGPGSGANVLTF
15 TRBJ1-1 TRBV7-2 many NA TGTGCCAGCAGCTCATCCAGGGTGATGAACACTGAAGCTTTCTTT CASSSSRVMNTEAFF
13 TRBJ2-1 TRBV7-2 NA NA TGTGCCAGCAGTTCCCACCCCCACAATGAGCAGTTCTTC CASSSHPHNEQFF
14 TRBJ2-3 TRBV7-3 NA NA TGTGCCAGCAGTGCTTACCCAGCCACAGATACGCAGTATTTT CASSAYPATDTQYF
15 TRBJ1-2 TRBV3-1 many NA TGTGCCAGCAGCCAAGATTATTCCGGGGGACATGGCTACACCTTC CASSQDYSGGHGYTF
14 TRBJ1-2 TRBV24-1 NA NA TGTGCCACCAGTGATCCCACAGGGTACTATGGCTACACCTTC CATSDPTGYYGYTF
14 TRBJ2-4 TRBV5-1 many TRBD1 TGCGCCAGCAGTACCGGGACAGAGGGTAACATTCAGTACTTC CASSTGTEGNIQYF
11 TRBJ1-2 TRBV27 many TRBD1 TGTGCCAGCAATCGGGACAGAGAACCCTTCTTC CASNRDREPFF
18 TRBJ2-3 TRBV3-1 many TRBD2 TGTGCCAGCAGCTCCGGGACTAGCGGGGGGGCGGGCACAGATACGCAGTATTTT CASSSGTSGGAGTDTQYF
14 TRBJ2-3 TRBV29-1 NA TRBD1 TGCAGCGTGACCGGGACAGGGGAAACAGATACGCAGTATTTT CSVTGTGETDTQYF
13 TRBJ1-5 TRBV12-3/TRBV12-4 NA NA TGTGCCAGCAGTTTAAGTAGCAATCAGCCCCAGCATTTT CASSLSSNQPQHF
16 TRBJ2-3 TRBV19 many TRBD2 TGTGCCAGTAGTGGGCGGACTAGCGGTGGCACAGATACGCAGTATTTT CASSGRTSGGTDTQYF
16 TRBJ2-1 TRBV5-1 NA TRBD2 TGCGCCAGCAGCTCTTCCCTAGCGGGAGGGTTCAATGAGCAGTTCTTC CASSSSLAGGFNEQFF
14 TRBJ1-3 TRBV3-1 few TRBD1 TGTGCCAGCAGCCACAGGGGGCTTGGAAACACCATATATTTT CASSHRGLGNTIYF
13 TRBJ1-6 TRBV7-2 many NA TGTGCCAGCAGCTCCTCCCCCGATTCACCCCTCCACTTT CASSSSPDSPLHF
15 TRBJ2-6 TRBV7-2 NA TRBD1 TGTGCCAGCAGCACGAGCGGGACAGGGACCAACGTCCTGACTTTC CASSTSGTGTNVLTF
14 TRBJ2-1 TRBV29-1 many NA TGCAGCGTTCTCCGGGGGCCATCCTACAATGAGCAGTTCTTC CSVLRGPSYNEQFF
13 TRBJ2-2 TRBV24-1 many NA TGTGCCACCAGGCAGGCGAACACCGGGGAGCTGTTTTTT CATRQANTGELFF
12 TRBJ1-1 TRBV20-1 NA NA TGCAGTGATATCCTCCTGGGCACTGAAGCTTTCTTT CSDILLGTEAFF
14 TRBJ1-1 TRBV7-9 many TRBD1 TGTGCCAGCACCAGTCAGGGGGAAAACACTGAAGCTTTCTTT CASTSQGENTEAFF
14 TRBJ2-7 TRBV2 NA NA TGTGCCAGCAGCGTTCTGGGGCCTCCAGGGGAGCAGTACTTC CASSVLGPPGEQYF
16 TRBJ1-1 TRBV30 NA NA TGTGCCTGGAGTCCTGACCGGGGACCTAGAATTTCGGGGGCTTTCTTT CAWSPDRGPRISGAFF
13 TRBJ1-2 TRBV2 many NA TGTGCCAGCAGTGAAAAGAGGAACTATGGCTACACCTTC CASSEKRNYGYTF
17 TRBJ2-3 TRBV24-1 many NA TGTGCCACCAGTGACTCTGGATTGGGGGGCCTGGGAGATACGCAGTATTTT CATSDSGLGGLGDTQYF
13 TRBJ2-7 TRBV13 many TRBD1 TGTGCCAGCAGCTCCGACAGGGGTGCCGAGCAGTACTTC CASSSDRGAEQYF
16 TRBJ1-2 TRBV10-1 NA TRBD1 TGCGCCAGCAATCCCGGGACAGGGGGAGATGGCTATGGCTACACCTTC CASNPGTGGDGYGYTF
15 TRBJ1-1 TRBV2 NA NA TGTGCCAGCAGTGTCGGTCGGGCCTGGAACACTGAAGCTTTCTTT CASSVGRAWNTEAFF
12 TRBJ1-2 TRBV19 many NA TGTGCCAGTGTGGACAGAAGCTATGGCTACACCTTC CASVDRSYGYTF
17 TRBJ2-2 TRBV15 NA NA TGCGCCACCAGCAAGGAAATTCACAGGGGGAGGGCCGGGGAGCTGTTTTTT CATSKEIHRGRAGELFF